These 25 T cell receptor beta chains originate from one sample sequenced in a study of T-cell reconstitution after alpha-beta-depleted transplantation in children. TCRbeta library preparation incorporated unique molecular identifiers. Each CDR3 protein gets one entry after TCRdb re-called the PCR reads with MiXCR. The sample lists a few hundred thousand distinct CDR3 sequences; roughly 13% were seen once. The sample was PBMCs, mostly from graft donor cells, taken 360 days after TCRalphabeta/CD19-depleted stem cell transplant. The source of these receptors is a male patient aged 5 to 17 who had a stem cell transplant for acute myeloid leukemia, so the T cells may come from the graft donor.

This clonotype appeared many times. The J gene is TRBJ2-5, the V gene TRBV6-2 or TRBV6-3, with TRBD2 matching 8 bases. CDR1 is MNHEY and CDR2 is SVGEGT in the germline V gene. V trimming: 5 bases; J trimming: 5 bases; junction bases outside the gene matches: 7. The CDR3 has 14 residues. This CDR3 is CASSSGRVGETQYF. The CDR3 DNA reads as TGTGCCAGCAGTAGCGGGAGAGTCGGGGAGACCCAGTACTTC.

V is TRBV5-1 and J is TRBJ2-5; 8 bases match TRBD2. Germline trimming cut 0 bases from V and 3 bases from J; bases unmatched to any gene: 4. Germline loops: CDR1 SGHRS, CDR2 YFSETQ. The CDR3 loop spans 15 amino acids. The CDR3 region is CASSLVGTREETQYF. The CDR3 DNA follows: TGCGCCAGCAGCTTGGTAGGGACTAGAGAAGAGACCCAGTACTTC.

This clonotype was counted only a few times. J is TRBJ2-7 and V is TRBV4-3, with 8 bases lining up with TRBD1. Germline assignment: CDR1 LGHNA and CDR2 YSLEER. This CDR3 has 14 residues. The junction had 8 bases not matched to a gene; V was cut back by 4 bases and J by 6 bases. CDR3 loop: CASSRGQGAGEQYF. The CDR3 bases are TGCGCCAGCAGCCGAGGGCAGGGGGCTGGCGAGCAGTACTTC.

V and J are TRBV5-1 and TRBJ2-5; 13 bases line up with TRBD2. CDR1 is SGHRS, CDR2 YFSETQ, per germline. CDR3 length: 17 amino acids. V trimming: 3 bases; J trimming: 5 bases; junction bases outside the gene matches: 10. The CDR3 protein is CASSWGTSGTPRETQYF. CDR3 sequence (DNA): TGCGCCAGCAGCTGGGGGACTAGCGGGACCCCAAGGGAGACCCAGTACTTC.

This clonotype was counted a few times. The rearrangement links TRBV11-2 to TRBJ2-1; 12 bases fit TRBD2. The length of the CDR3 is 19 residues. V lost 0 bases, J lost 6 bases, and 12 bases stayed unmatched. Germline V gene lookup returns CDR1 SGHAT and CDR2 FQNNGV. For the CDR3, the DNA is TGTGCCAGCAGCTTAGATCTGAGGGTAACTAGCGGGAGGATCAATGAGCAGTTCTTC. It codes for CASSLDLRVTSGRINEQFF.

There are a few counts of this clonotype. The chain employs TRBV28 and TRBJ2-3; no clear D gene. The V end was cut by 4 bases, the J end by 2 bases, with 10 bases between. The length of the CDR3 is 14 residues. Germline CDR1 MDHEN, CDR2 SYDVKM. The CDR3 here is CASSSGPVTDTQYF. In DNA, the CDR3 is TGTGCCAGCAGTTCCGGACCTGTCACAGATACGCAGTATTTT.

The chain recombines TRBV20-1 with TRBJ2-7; unclear D gene. Trimming removed 5 bases from V and 5 bases from J, with 7 bases in between. CDR1 DFQATT and CDR2 SNEGSKA come from the germline V gene (reference sequence). CDR3 size: 10 residues. The CDR3 here is CSAALNEQYF. The CDR3, as DNA: TGCAGTGCTGCTCTGAACGAGCAGTACTTC.

The chain combines TRBV19 with TRBJ2-7; D may correspond to TRBD1 or TRBD2 (5 bases each). V was cut by 6 bases and J by 3 bases, with 12 bases left in between. The CDR3 has 13 amino acids. Germline V CDR1 and CDR2: LNHDA, SQIVND (reference sequence). The CDR3 DNA follows: TGTGCCAGTAGGGGGACGGTTTACTACGAGCAGTACTTC. It is translated as CASRGTVYYEQYF.

The sample holds a few counts of this clonotype. The CDR3 DNA is TGTGCCAGCAGTTTATGGGCGGGCCTGAACACCGGGGAGCTGTTTTTT. It codes for CASSLWAGLNTGELFF. V usage is TRBV28 and J usage is TRBJ2-2; a possible D gene is TRBD2 (5 bases). Germline-derived CDR1 and CDR2 are MDHEN and SYDVKM. This CDR3 region has 16 residues. V shed 0 bases and J shed 1 base, with 9 bases lying between them.

This clonotype came up a few times. The chain couples TRBV4-3 to TRBJ2-1, with TRBD2 matching 7 bases. V was pared by 0 bases and J by 12 bases, with 5 bases of the junction left unmatched. The CDR3 totals 13 residues. Germline CDR1 LGHNA, CDR2 YSLEER. The chain's CDR3 is CASSQDLAVGQFF. Here the CDR3 DNA reads TGCGCCAGCAGCCAAGATCTAGCGGTCGGGCAGTTCTTC.

This clonotype was counted a few times. The chain links TRBV24-1 to TRBJ2-2, with 9 bases matching TRBD2. V trimming: 1 base; J trimming: 2 bases; junction bases outside the gene matches: 7. The germline gives CDR1 KGHDR, CDR2 SFDVKD. The CDR3 totals 18 residues. The CDR3 loop is CATSDLGREGRNTGELFF. Written as DNA, the CDR3 is TGTGCCACCAGTGATTTAGGGCGGGAGGGCCGCAACACCGGGGAGCTGTTTTTT.

This clonotype was counted at least ten times. The CDR3 sequence: CASSLDGPYEQYF. In DNA form, the CDR3 reads TGTGCCAGCAGCTTGGACGGTCCCTACGAGCAGTACTTC. This chain connects TRBV6-2 or TRBV6-3 to TRBJ2-7; D is ambiguous. CDR3 length: 13 amino acids. V dropped 6 bases and J dropped 2 bases, with 11 bases sitting between them. The V gene's germline CDR1 is MNHEY and CDR2 SVGEGT.

The rearrangement links TRBV6-1 to TRBJ1-2, with a possible D match to TRBD1 (5 bases). Germline values: CDR1 MNHNS, CDR2 SASEGT. Trimming removed 5 bases at V and 7 bases at J, with 14 bases between. The CDR3 consists of 13 residues. The CDR3 loop is CASSPGTWGGYTF. CDR3 DNA sequence: TGTGCCAGCAGTCCCGGGACGTGGGGTGGCTACACCTTC.

This clonotype has just a few counts. The gene calls are TRBV6-2 or TRBV6-3 and TRBJ2-5, with D hard to call. The ends were cut back, 8 bases at V and 1 base at J, with 11 bases in the middle. The CDR3 is 13 amino acids. Germline assignment: CDR1 MNHEY and CDR2 SVGEGT. For the CDR3, the DNA is TGTGCCAGCCGGCTTGCGGTCCAAGAGACCCAGTACTTC. Its protein product is CASRLAVQETQYF.

This clonotype occurred a few times. CDR3 residues: CSVRAQSQETQYF. CDR3 in DNA: TGCAGCGTTCGCGCGCAGTCGCAAGAGACCCAGTACTTC. The J gene is TRBJ2-5, the V gene TRBV29-1; D remains unclear. The V end lost 5 bases, the J end lost 2 bases, and 12 bases lay between the germline ends. The CDR3 loop spans 13 amino acids. Germline loops: CDR1 SQVTM, CDR2 ANQGSEA.

The chain has TRBV5-1 and TRBJ2-6; D may be TRBD2 (6 bases). Germline CDR1 SGHRS, CDR2 YFSETQ. This CDR3 spans 15 amino acids. V was pared by 4 bases and J by 2 bases, with 10 bases between. CDR3 amino acids: CASSDGTAGANVLTF. The CDR3 bases are TGCGCCAGCAGCGATGGGACTGCTGGGGCCAACGTCCTGACTTTC.

The J gene is TRBJ2-6, the V gene TRBV19; D gene ambiguous. The CDR3 has 16 amino acids. The germline gives CDR1 LNHDA, CDR2 SQIVND (reference sequence). The V gene lost 2 bases and the J gene lost 2 bases, with 10 bases spanning the gap. The CDR3 loop reads CASSILAITGANVLTF. Written as DNA, the CDR3 is TGTGCCAGTAGTATACTGGCCATAACTGGGGCCAACGTCCTGACTTTC.

This chain joins TRBV6-5 and TRBJ1-6; D is uncertain. Germline CDR1 MNHEY, CDR2 SVGAGI. The CDR3 has 16 residues. Trimming pared 2 bases from V and 7 bases from J, leaving 15 bases between. The CDR3 nucleotides are TGTGCCAGCAGTTACGGTGGCACCTGGCGAAATTCACCCCTCCACTTT. Its translation is CASSYGGTWRNSPLHF.

This clonotype was counted at least ten times. The rearrangement links TRBV11-2 to TRBJ2-7; 14 positions match TRBD2. Germline V gene sequence: CDR1 SGHAT, CDR2 FQNNGV. V dropped 6 bases and J dropped 9; count of bases not matched to a gene: 10. This CDR3 comprises 15 residues. Here the CDR3 DNA reads TGTGCCAGCAGTCCTGGGACTAGCGGGAGCTGGGTGCAGTACTTC. Its protein product is CASSPGTSGSWVQYF. Using reference TRBV11-2 and TRBJ2-7 for the parts outside the CDR3, the full variable domain is EAGVAQSPRYKIIEKRQSVAFWCNPISGHATLYWYQQILGQGPKLLIQFQNNGVVDDSQLPKDRFSAERLKGVDSTLKIQPAKLEDSAVYLCASSPGTSGSWVQYFGPGTRLTVT.

This clonotype was seen at least ten times. The chain employs TRBV6-5 and TRBJ2-7; TRBD2 matches at 7 bases. With V trimmed by 3 bases and J by 5 bases, 10 bases remained unmatched. The CDR3 contains 15 residues. Germline CDR1 is MNHEY and CDR2 is SVGAGI. The CDR3 loop reads CASSYLGLEFNEQYF. The CDR3 nucleotides read TGTGCCAGCAGTTATCTAGGACTAGAGTTCAACGAGCAGTACTTC.

This clonotype was found many times. The chain joins TRBV20-1 to TRBJ2-1, with D maybe TRBD1 (5 bases). V lost 5 bases to trimming and J lost 0 bases, with 17 bases between them. The CDR3 runs to 16 residues. The V gene's germline CDR1 is DFQATT and CDR2 SNEGSKA (reference sequence). Here the CDR3 DNA reads TGCAGTGCTTGCAGGGTCGCTCCAAGCTCCTACAATGAGCAGTTCTTC. Its protein is CSACRVAPSSYNEQFF.

This chain joins TRBV4-3 and TRBJ2-1; D unresolved. This CDR3 is 15 amino acids long. The germline gives CDR1 LGHNA, CDR2 YSLEER. Trimming cost V 0 bases and J 4 bases, with 10 bases left between them. CDR3 bases: TGCGCCAGCAGCCAAGACACCCGCACTTACAATGAGCAGTTCTTC. Protein product: CASSQDTRTYNEQFF.

This chain links TRBV7-3 with TRBJ2-7; a possible D gene is TRBD1 (7 bases). Trimming took 4 bases from V and 8 from J, leaving 18 bases between them. CDR1 and CDR2 from the germline V gene are SGHTA and FQGTGA. The CDR3 loop spans 14 amino acids. CDR3 DNA: TGTGCCAGCAGCTCAGGACAGGAGGGGAGCAAGCAGTACTTC. Translating it yields CASSSGQEGSKQYF.

The chain employs TRBV4-3 and TRBJ2-6, with no clear D. The germline V and J ends were trimmed by 0 bases and 4 bases, with 10 bases remaining between them. The V gene's germline CDR1 is LGHNA and CDR2 YSLEER. CDR3 length: 16 residues. The CDR3 nucleotides read TGCGCCAGCAGCCAAGATCGCAGTACAGGGGCCAACGTCCTGACTTTC. Translated, it gives CASSQDRSTGANVLTF.

The rearrangement links TRBV12-3 or TRBV12-4 to TRBJ2-2, with TRBD2 as a possible D gene (5 bases). The V end was cut by 4 bases, the J end by 1 base, with 10 bases between. This CDR3 is 15 amino acids long. The CDR3 nucleotides are TGTGCCAGCAGTTCTTACACTAGGAACACCGGGGAGCTGTTTTTT. Amino acids: CASSSYTRNTGELFF.